Sequencing of this T cell receptor (beta chain) was carried out in a study of blood T cell repertoires in COVID-19. Study context: Acute-phase and convalescent COVID-19 samples originated in the United States, Italy and Spain. Sample material is recorded as cDNA or gDNA derived from T cells, B-cell-depleted T cells, or PBMCs.

The CDR3 covers 13 residues. The germline CDR1 and CDR2 sequences are MDHEN and SYDVKM. Between the trimmed V and J ends, which lost 6 bases and 8 bases, there was a span of 16 bases. As processed by the authors: Estimated nucleated cell counts came from reference gene primer amplification. Generated by immunoSEQ multiplex PCR, the TCRdb table keeps only in-frame clones and is missing some. The V and J calls and clone size come from that table; D and trimming were worked out from the DNA. The sample gives about 240,000 clones, around 88% of which show up once; 3.5% to 4.5% is in the top ten. What the recovered Cohort 3 donors had was two negative PCRs, clearance, or symptom resolution.

The rearrangement links TRBV28 to TRBJ1-2; D not resolved. The TCR was taken from a woman aged 30 to 39 who had recovered from COVID-19. Sequenced material: PBMCs or T cells enriched from blood (not recorded which). CDR3 in amino acids: CASSPPRGEGYTF. In DNA, the CDR3 is TGTGCCAGCAGCCCTCCCCGCGGTGAAGGCTACACCTTC.